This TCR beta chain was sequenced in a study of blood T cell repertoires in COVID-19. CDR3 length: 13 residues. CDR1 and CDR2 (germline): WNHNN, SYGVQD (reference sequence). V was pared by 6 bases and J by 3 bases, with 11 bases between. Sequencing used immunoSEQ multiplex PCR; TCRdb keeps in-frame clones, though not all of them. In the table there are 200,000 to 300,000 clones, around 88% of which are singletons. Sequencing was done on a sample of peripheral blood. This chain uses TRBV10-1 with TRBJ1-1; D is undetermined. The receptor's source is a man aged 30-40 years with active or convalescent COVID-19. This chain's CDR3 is CASRSTLDTEAFF. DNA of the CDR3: TGCGCCAGCAGGAGCACCTTGGACACTGAAGCTTTCTTT.